This is a list of T cell receptor beta chains from one sample in a study of early T cells in non-severe SARS-CoV-2 infection. TCRdb analysed the 5' RACE reads with MiXCR anew, one entry per CDR3 protein. The repertoire holds about 57,000 distinct CDR3 sequences, with about 9.1% as singletons. The specimen was whole blood. The origin of the receptors is an adult who was a healthcare worker with PCR-confirmed SARS-CoV-2 infection or an uninfected control (not recorded which). Both conserved end residues are part of each CDR3. D genes are given only for firm matches.

>.|TRBV6-2/TRBV6-3
CASSYTSTLAKNIQYF
>TRBD1|TRBV11-2
CASSLARGLGGYTF
>TRBD1|TRBV7-6
CASSPDRAEQYF
>.|TRBV4-2
CASSQDLLAADTQYF
>TRBD2|TRBV18
CASSPGVAGENEQFF
>TRBD2|TRBV20-1
CSAKAGPSEQYF
>.|TRBV18
CASSPPGPGELFF
>TRBD2|TRBV7-7
CASSSSGRAETQYF
>.|TRBV20-1
CSASNEAAHGYTF
>TRBD2|TRBV12-3/TRBV12-4
CASTESGGSSGANVLTF
>.|TRBV5-6
CASSLYSSYEQYF
>.|TRBV20-1
CSAAEWDTQYF
>TRBD1|TRBV5-1
CASGGQGDTEAFF
>TRBD2|TRBV6-2/TRBV6-3
CASSYQDSGRANEQFF
>.|TRBV10-3
CAIRADPTGRSNEQFF
>TRBD2|TRBV11-2
CASSLWRREGHQFF
>.|TRBV28
CASSPGPYYEQYF
>.|TRBV7-6
CASSLAFTGSYEQYF
>TRBD1|TRBV7-9
CASSWGQHSGNTIYF
>.|TRBV5-6
CASSPRGLTNEKLFF
>.|TRBV5-1
CASSPGWRETQYF
>TRBD2|TRBV29-1
CSVKRGPMSSYEQYF
>TRBD2|TRBV5-4
CASSSGLAADTYNEQFF
>TRBD1|TRBV29-1
CSVRQGGTQYF
>.|TRBV6-2/TRBV6-3
CASSTGIVGGRYGYTF
>.|TRBV29-1
CSVGSGNQPQHF
>.|TRBV30
CAWSAVNQPQHF
>.|TRBV29-1
CSALTSFGTGELFF
>.|TRBV18
CASSPPGTDTQYF
>.|TRBV20-1
CSARGDQNIQYF
>TRBD1|TRBV19
CASSPDRDQPQHF
>TRBD2|TRBV5-5
CASSLWRESADTQYF
>TRBD1|TRBV19
CASSGTGSQPQHF
>TRBD1|TRBV2
CASRLRQGTGANVLTF
>.|TRBV7-6
CASSLPRGGPGVNTEAFF
>TRBD1|TRBV30
CAWSVGQGGQPQHF
>.|TRBV2
CARWGADTQYF
>.|TRBV9
CVSSVGRGLGRTDTQYF
>.|TRBV3-1
CASSQGDSYEQYF
>TRBD1|TRBV12-3/TRBV12-4
CASRGTGNNYGYTF
>.|TRBV7-9
CASSRTGHSSTEAFF
>.|TRBV30
CAWRDRYNEQFF
>TRBD2|TRBV13
CASSLGLAGITGELFF
>TRBD1|TRBV5-4
CASSSGQGALSNYGYTF
>.|TRBV7-3
CASSLNPRGGSNEKLFF
>TRBD1|TRBV6-1
CASSRDRLAYEQYF
>.|TRBV12-3/TRBV12-4
CASRAELSRTLNEKLFF
>TRBD2|TRBV7-2
CASSEGTSGSYEQYF
>.|TRBV29-1
CSVEGGSGANEQFF